This T cell receptor beta chain was documented in a study of patients with pleural tuberculosis. One entry per CDR3 protein, called by TCRdb with MiXCR from the reads. The sample gives under 55,000 distinct CDR3 sequences, 7.3% of which show up once; about 16% is in the top ten. J was trimmed by 4 bases and V by 3 bases; bases with no gene match: 6. The germline V gene has CDR1 LNHDA and CDR2 SQIVND (reference sequence). This CDR3 is 15 amino acids long. In this sample, this clonotype turned up many times. The origin of this receptor is a human donor with pleural tuberculosis. The rearrangement joins TRBV19 to TRBJ1-1; 9 bases map to TRBD1. For the CDR3, the DNA is TGTGCCAGTAGTATCCGGGACAGGGTCCGCACTGAAGCTTTCTTT. Protein product: CASSIRDRVRTEAFF. The whole variable domain, filled in from reference TRBV19 and TRBJ1-1, reads DGGITQSPKYLFRKEGQNVTLSCEQNLNHDAMYWYRQDPGQGLRLIYYSQIVNDFQKGDIAEGYSVSREKKESFPLTVTSAQKNPTAFYLCASSIRDRVRTEAFFGQGTRLTVV.